Below, one T cell receptor (beta chain) is given with its context. Its antigen is as yet unknown. These data belong to a study of T cells in localized non-small cell lung cancer. Findings and limits, study-wide: Among blood samples, higher T cell density accompanied longer overall survival. Analysis by sequencing included only one tumor region, so heterogeneity remains possible. Measurement of T cell clonality placed uninvolved adjacent lung highest, above the level in tumor. Appearances in adjacent lung were noted for a median approximately 50 of the top 100 tumor clones.

TCRdb's table, derived via immunoSEQ multiplex PCR, lists solely in-frame clones and lacks some. The sample has over 5,500 clones; about 21% are singletons. The CDR3 extends over 17 amino acids. V lost 0 bases to trimming and J lost 4 bases, with 17 bases between them. Germline assignment: CDR1 LNHDA and CDR2 SQIVND (reference sequence). The source was lung tumor tissue, collected before any cancer treatment. The TCR originated in a man aged 40-75 years with stage III squamous cell lung carcinoma. The gene calls are TRBV19 and TRBJ2-3; D unresolved. This CDR3 reads CASSIDLPAPGADTQYF. Written as DNA, the CDR3 is TGTGCCAGTAGTATAGATCTCCCCGCGCCCGGCGCAGATACGCAGTATTTT.